This T cell receptor (beta chain) was captured by sequencing in a study of T cells in Graves' hyperthyroidism and ophthalmopathy. At the level of the study: Before treatment of any kind, peripheral blood was taken at initial diagnosis.

Findings and caveats of the study: Ophthalmopathy prediction by the model preceded onset by a median roughly 6 months. In blood, most of the thyroid clonotypes expanded above 0.001 were also present.

This clonotype was recorded at least ten times. Its specificity is unknown. Template material for amplifying TCR beta CDR3 regions consisted of RNA transcripts. First-round RT-PCR targeting the TCR CDR3 was performed with the HTBI primer set. TCRdb independently ran MiXCR on the multiplex PCR reads; one entry per CDR3 protein. This table has 500,000 to 600,000 distinct CDR3 sequences, 15% to 20% appearing once. The V and J ends lost 3 bases and 8 bases respectively, with 16 bases between them. CDR3 length: 14 residues. Germline lookup yields CDR1 LGHDT and CDR2 YNNKEL (reference sequence). The study excluded patients with uncontrolled infection, other autoimmune disease, pregnancy or lactation.

This sequence joins TRBV3-1 and TRBJ1-2, with no clear D. Sequencing was done on a sample of blood. This clonotype was sampled from a man aged 40-49 years with Graves' ophthalmopathy. For the CDR3, the DNA is TGTGCCAGCAGCCAGATACAAGGGTCGAAGGGCTACACCTTC. Translated, it gives CASSQIQGSKGYTF. Full variable domain (missing parts from reference TRBV3-1 and TRBJ1-2): DTAVSQTPKYLVTQMGNDKSIKCEQNLGHDTMYWYKQDSKKFLKIMFSYNNKELIINETVPNRFSPKSPDKAHLNLHINSLELGDSAVYFCASSQIQGSKGYTFGSGTRLTVV.